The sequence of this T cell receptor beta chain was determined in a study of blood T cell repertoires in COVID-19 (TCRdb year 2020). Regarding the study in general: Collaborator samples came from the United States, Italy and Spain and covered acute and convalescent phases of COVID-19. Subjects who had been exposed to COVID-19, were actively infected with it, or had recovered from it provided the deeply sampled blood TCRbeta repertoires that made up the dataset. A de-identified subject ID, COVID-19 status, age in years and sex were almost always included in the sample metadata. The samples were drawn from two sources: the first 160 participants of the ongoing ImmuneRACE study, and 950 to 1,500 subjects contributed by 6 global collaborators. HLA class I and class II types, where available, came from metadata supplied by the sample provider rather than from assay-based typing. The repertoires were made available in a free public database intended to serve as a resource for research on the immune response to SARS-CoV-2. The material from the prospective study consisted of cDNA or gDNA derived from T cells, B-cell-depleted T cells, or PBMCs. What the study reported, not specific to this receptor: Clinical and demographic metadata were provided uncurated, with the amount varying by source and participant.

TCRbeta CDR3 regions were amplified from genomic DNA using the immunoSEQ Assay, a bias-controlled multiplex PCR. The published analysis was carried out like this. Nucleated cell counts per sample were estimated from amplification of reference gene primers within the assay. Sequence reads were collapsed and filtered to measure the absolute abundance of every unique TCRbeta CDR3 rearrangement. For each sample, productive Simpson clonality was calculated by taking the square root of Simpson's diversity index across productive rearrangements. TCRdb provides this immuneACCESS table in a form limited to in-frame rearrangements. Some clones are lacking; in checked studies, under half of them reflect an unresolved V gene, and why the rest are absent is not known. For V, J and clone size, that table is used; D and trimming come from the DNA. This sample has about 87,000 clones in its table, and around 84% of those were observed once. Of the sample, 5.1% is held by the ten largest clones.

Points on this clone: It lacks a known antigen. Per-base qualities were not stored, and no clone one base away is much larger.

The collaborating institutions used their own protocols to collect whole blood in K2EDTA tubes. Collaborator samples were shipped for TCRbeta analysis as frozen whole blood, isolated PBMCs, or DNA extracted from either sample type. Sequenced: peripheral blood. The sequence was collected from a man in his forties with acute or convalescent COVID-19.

The DNA sequence is given as TGTGCCAGTAAAAAGAAGGGGTGGAACACTGAAGCTTTCTTT. The encoded protein is CASKKKGWNTEAFF. The rearrangement combines TRBV19 with TRBJ1-1, with TRBD1 perhaps the D gene, on 5 matching bases. In the germline V gene (reference sequence), CDR1 corresponds to LNHDA and CDR2 to SQIVND. The CDR3 has 14 amino acids, counting the end cysteine and phenylalanine. Only the CDR3 DNA is retained, 42 bases long and in frame from the first base. The junction carries 13 bases between V and J, which are trimmed by 7 bases and 1 base respectively.